A selection of T cell receptor beta chains follows, all from one sample in a study of blood T cell repertoires in COVID-19. Generated by immunoSEQ multiplex PCR, the TCRdb table keeps only in-frame clones and is missing some. Among roughly 180,000 clones listed, about 88% were seen once. The sequencing sample was made of peripheral blood. Receptors originate from a woman aged 45-60 years with COVID-19, enrolled during active disease. CDR3s include the opening cysteine and the closing phenylalanine or tryptophan. Each record gives: J gene, V gene, D gene, CDR3 protein. D genes are given only for firm matches.

>TRBJ2-2|TRBV5-4|-
CASSLATSRELFF
>TRBJ1-2|TRBV7-8|-
CASSLAPLGDYGYTF
>TRBJ1-2|TRBV9|TRBD1
CASSAWTGDGYTF
>TRBJ1-2|TRBV19|TRBD1
CASKVQGANNGYTF
>TRBJ2-1|TRBV7-3|-
CASSLSLGRDEQFF
>TRBJ2-5|TRBV19|TRBD1
CASTETGWETQYF
>TRBJ2-4|TRBV7-3|TRBD1
CASSLMGQGSDIQYF
>TRBJ1-2|TRBV30|-
CAHSSYYGYTF
>TRBJ1-4|TRBV5-1|-
CASSKDPQGATNEKLFF
>TRBJ1-4|TRBV6-5|-
CASSYSRVNEKLFF
>TRBJ2-7|TRBV29-1|TRBD2
CSVGTSGTYEQYF
>TRBJ2-2|TRBV5-4|TRBD1
CASSLVSGGYTGELFF
>TRBJ2-1|TRBV5-1|TRBD1
CASSLDGTGGGEQFF
>TRBJ1-5|TRBV27|-
CASSFGENQPQHF
>TRBJ2-5|TRBV4-1|TRBD2
CASSQEPPSGRETQYF
>TRBJ2-2|TRBV7-9|TRBD1
CASSPVGQANTGELFF
>TRBJ1-5|TRBV2|-
CASSGGGQGSNQPQHF
>TRBJ2-2|TRBV9|-
CASSVGIRGEGTGELFF
>TRBJ2-3|TRBV28|-
CASRPERSAIRLTSTDTQYF
>TRBJ2-1|TRBV10-1|TRBD1
CASSDGQGRNEQFF
>TRBJ2-3|TRBV11-2|-
CASSLDLRDTQYF
>TRBJ2-2|TRBV28|-
CASSPTGTTNTGELFF
>TRBJ2-3|TRBV10-2|TRBD2
CASRGLAGDTDTQYF